This TCR beta chain was sequenced during a study of shared clonotypes between healthy human individuals (TCRdb year 2020). Background for the entire study: The cohort comprised a couple of women and a few men aged 18 to 49 years. To estimate repertoire size and how much clonotype sharing occurs between individuals, the study deeply sequenced the blood TCR repertoires of about five healthy adults. Different laboratories and diverse techniques were used to prepare libraries and sequence TCR repertoires, to increase sequencing depth and limit assay-specific biases. For each donor, three plates each were used for CD4 naive and CD4 memory, two plates were used for CD8 naive, and one plate was used for CD8 memory. Each donor's leukapheresis produced roughly between about 0.9 and 9.5 billion PBMCs. General study outcomes and caveats: Clonotypes shared by all four sorted-subset donors showed higher generation probabilities than non-shared clonotypes. The small number of donors limited the genetic and exposure-history diversity represented. When a handful of donors were compared, the shared fraction of clonotypes was about 5% for naive CD4, 3.5% to 4% for naive CD8, roughly 2.5% for memory CD4, and approximately 0.4% for memory CD8. Larger estimated clonotype richness was generally found for naive subsets than for memory subsets. Only blood was sampled, and tissue TCR repertoires likely differ from those in blood. Based on pairwise subsampling, the degree of clonotype sharing among donors was expected to be affected by sequencing depth. Even with the large sequencing depth, rarefaction of the sorted-subset datasets indicated that sequencing was incomplete.

Donors were healthy HIV-negative adults with no recently reported acute infections or vaccinations. All donors were Caucasian adults living in Nashville, Tennessee, USA. Magnetic negative selection was used to enrich CD4+ T cells, after which naive cells were positively selected on CD45RA and the negative fraction became the memory subset. Blood was obtained by leukapheresis, after which PBMCs were separated by Ficoll-Histopaque density gradient centrifugation and cryopreserved in liquid nitrogen vapor phase. Purity and quantity of every magnetically sorted T cell population were checked by analytical flow cytometry. From each sorted fraction, genomic DNA was isolated and quantified by UV absorbance on a Nanodrop 2000c. For this clone: Its antigen is not yet known. Per-base qualities were not stored, and no clone one base away is much larger.

From its cysteine to its phenylalanine, the CDR3 spans 15 amino acids. The retained sequence is limited to the CDR3, 45 bases, with the frame set at the first base. V ends up 5 bases short and J 5 bases short, with an unmatched junction base count of 8. Based on the germline V gene (reference sequence), the CDR1 and CDR2 sequences are SGHNT and YYREEE. Using the deep immunoSEQ assay, TCR CDR3 regions were amplified from genomic DNA by multiplex PCR. Extracted genomic DNA from each cell subset was distributed evenly across all wells of several immunoSEQ 96-well plates, and each plate was treated as a replicate. For sorted subsets, approximately 210 ng of genomic DNA, equivalent to 30,000 or so T cell genomes, went into each replicate PCR. Purified libraries were measured with a Qubit 3.0 fluorometer, size-checked on a Bioanalyzer 2100, and measured again with the KAPA Library Quantification kit. Every immunoSEQ 96-well plate was sequenced on a separate single-read 150-cycle Illumina NextSeq 550 flow cell. The source study handled its data this way. Because the immunoSEQ output held only junctional sequences and lacked quality scores, the filtering could not match the filtering applied to full-length reads. Sequences were annotated with PyIR, a Python wrapper for IgBLAST v1.9, using IMGT germline references to assign V/J genes and CDR3. Reads with weak V/J assignments (E-value above 1e-6), missing CDR3, stop codons, out-of-frame junctions, or ambiguous translated residues were removed. V3J clonotypes were defined as sequences sharing the same inferred V gene, J gene, and CDR3 amino acid sequence. The percentage overlap between two repertoires was calculated by dividing the number of shared unique clonotypes by the size of the smaller repertoire. Repertoire richness was assessed with RTK rarefaction, the Chao1 estimator, and Recon v2.1 estimates of unobserved clonotypes. OLGA was used to compute generation probabilities for all TCRbeta clonotypes that the gDNA method yielded from several donors. What TCRdb holds here is the immuneACCESS table cut down to in-frame rearrangements. Part of the clones is not present; checked against another copy, under half of the missing clones reflect an unresolved V gene, and the others are unexplained. V and J calls and clone size are those listed in that table; D and trimming were worked out from the DNA. This sample gives about 2.4 million clones in total; approximately 92% of them show up just once. More than 0.12% of the sample goes to the ten largest clones.

Sequenced material: naive CD4+ T cells sorted from blood. The sample's cell subset or site label, decoded: CD45RA+ positively selected. The sequence is built from TRBV5-4 and TRBJ1-1; the central 11 bases match TRBD1. The sequence was obtained from a man aged 18 to 29 in good health. The CDR3 protein sequence reads: CASSPRTGGETEAFF. The nucleotide sequence reads as follows: TGTGCCAGCAGTCCCCGGACAGGGGGCGAGACTGAAGCTTTCTTT.